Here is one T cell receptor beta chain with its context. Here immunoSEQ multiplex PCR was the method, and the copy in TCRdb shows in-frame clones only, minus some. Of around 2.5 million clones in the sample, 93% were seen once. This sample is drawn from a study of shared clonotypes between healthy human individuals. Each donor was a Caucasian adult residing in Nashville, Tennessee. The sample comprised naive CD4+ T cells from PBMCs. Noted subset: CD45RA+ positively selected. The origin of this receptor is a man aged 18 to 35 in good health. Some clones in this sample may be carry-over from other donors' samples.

The CDR3 protein is CASSLAGGAGWVYEQFF. CDR3 DNA sequence: TGCGCCAGCAGCTTGGCCGGGGGAGCGGGATGGGTCTATGAGCAGTTCTTC. The chain combines TRBV5-1 with TRBJ2-1; TRBD2 matches 7 bases. The CDR3 is made up of 17 amino acids. The ends lost 0 bases at V and 8 bases at J; junction bases unmatched: 14. Germline CDR1 and CDR2: SGHRS and YFSETQ. The full variable domain, completed using reference TRBV5-1 and TRBJ2-1, is KAGVTQTPRYLIKTRGQQVTLSCSPISGHRSVSWYQQTPGQGLQFLFEYFSETQRNKGNFPGRFSGRQFSNSRSEMNVSTLELGDSALYLCASSLAGGAGWVYEQFFGPGTRLTVL.